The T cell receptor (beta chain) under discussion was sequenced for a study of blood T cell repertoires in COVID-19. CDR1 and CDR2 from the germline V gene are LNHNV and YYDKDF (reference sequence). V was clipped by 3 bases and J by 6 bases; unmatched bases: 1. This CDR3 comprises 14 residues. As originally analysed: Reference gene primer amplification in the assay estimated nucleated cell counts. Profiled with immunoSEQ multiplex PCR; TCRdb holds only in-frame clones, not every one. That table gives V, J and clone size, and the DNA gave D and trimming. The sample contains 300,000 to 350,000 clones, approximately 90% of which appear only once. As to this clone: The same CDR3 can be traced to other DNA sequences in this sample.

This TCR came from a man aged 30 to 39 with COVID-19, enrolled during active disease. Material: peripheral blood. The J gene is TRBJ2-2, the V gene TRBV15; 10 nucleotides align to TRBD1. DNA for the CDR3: TGTGCCACCAGCAGGGACAGGGGGTCCGGGGAGCTGTTTTTT. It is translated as CATSRDRGSGELFF. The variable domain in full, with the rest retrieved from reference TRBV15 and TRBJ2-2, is DAMVIQNPRYQVTQFGKPVTLSCSQTLNHNVMYWYQQKSSQAPKLLFHYYDKDFNNEADTPDNFQSRRPNTSFCFLDIRSPGLGDTAMYLCATSRDRGSGELFFGEGSRLTVL.